The subject of this entry is one T cell receptor beta chain. Its antigen remains unidentified. Per-base qualities were not stored, and no clone one base away is much larger. This sample stems from a study of response to subunit inactivated influenza vaccine (dated by TCRdb to the late 2010s). For the wider study: Deep quantitative profiling of the T cell receptor repertoire was used in the study to follow responses to a trivalent subunit inactivated influenza vaccine. Study-wide findings and limitations: According to the authors, only a limited number of new T cells may be recruited by each seasonal influenza vaccination.

Relative to germline, V is 0 bases shorter and J is 4 bases shorter, with 12 bases between their ends. There are 15 amino acids in the CDR3, from cysteine to phenylalanine inclusive. Only the CDR3 region is kept as DNA, spanning 45 bases read in frame from base 1. The germline V gene (reference sequence) gives CDR1 as DFQATT and CDR2 as SNEGSKA. Preparation of the library involved RT-PCR. The listed sequencing device is Illumina HiSeq 2500. TCRdb itself trimmed the public reads at Q25 with fastp, ran MiXCR and retained productive beta chains. Each record represents a unique CDR3 protein, reported with the most common genes and DNA among its rows. The sample table shows over 800,000 distinct CDR3 sequences, and about 20% are seen once. The ten top clones hold about 10% of the sample.

The chain is assembled from TRBV20-1 and TRBJ2-2; TRBD2 is a weak D gene call, 5 bases matching. The sequences come from PBMCs from blood, collected around 5 days after vaccination. The clonotype was recovered from a man in his fifties or sixties who received an inactivated influenza vaccine. Donor details come from another sample of the same person, matched by shared clones. The DNA sequence is as follows: TGCAGTGCTAGAGAACGGGGAACAGTCACCGGGGAGCTGTTTTTT. This is translated as CSARERGTVTGELFF.